One sample yielded the 30 T cell receptor beta chains listed below, sequenced in a study of lymphopenia after photon versus proton radiotherapy. TCRdb's table, derived via immunoSEQ multiplex PCR, lists solely in-frame clones and lacks some. The data contain around 28,000 clones, about four fifths of them seen just once; the ten biggest clones take up approximately 29%. Here the sequenced sample was peripheral blood, taken from a patient treated with photon-based radiotherapy. These receptor sequences come from a man aged 50 to 60 with gastric cancer.

The chain links TRBV7-8 to TRBJ2-3, with D hard to call. Trimming removed 4 bases at V and 9 bases at J, with 14 bases between. CDR3 length equals 13 residues. Germline-derived CDR1 and CDR2 are SGHVS and FQNEAQ. CDR3 sequence: CASSSPHSRTQYF. CDR3 nucleotides: TGTGCCAGCAGCTCCCCCCATAGTAGGACGCAGTATTTT.

The CDR3 loop is CATNRQGAYTEAFF. The CDR3, as DNA: TGTGCCACGAATAGGCAGGGGGCGTACACTGAAGCTTTCTTT. This chain connects TRBV30 to TRBJ1-1, with 8 bases lining up with TRBD1. V shed 8 bases, J shed 3 bases, and the junction held 11 bases outside the gene matches. Germline values: CDR1 GTSNPN, CDR2 SVGIG (reference sequence). This CDR3 region has 14 residues.

This chain connects TRBV18 to TRBJ1-2; tentative D call: TRBD1 (6 bases). Trimming cost V 5 bases and J 4 bases, with 14 bases left between them. This CDR3 has 14 amino acids. Germline V CDR1 and CDR2: KGHSH, LQKENI. The CDR3: CASSTNREGYGYTF. The CDR3 DNA reads as TGTGCCAGCTCAACCAACAGGGAGGGCTATGGCTACACCTTC.

Regarding this clone: The final CDR3 position lacks the conserved phenylalanine or tryptophan, pointing to a likely read error. Because the CDR3's place on the DNA is in doubt, the DNA is left out and the CDR3 is given as listed by TCRdb. The V and J genes are TRBV11-1 and TRBJ2-7. The CDR3 spans 10 residues, counting both ends. Germline V gene sequence: CDR1 SGHAT, CDR2 FQDESV (reference sequence). CDR3 loop: CASSAVWGID.

This clone was detected a few times. This rearrangement joins TRBV27 to TRBJ1-1; D call uncertain. The V gene lost 10 bases and the J gene lost 4 bases, with 19 bases spanning the gap. Germline values: CDR1 MNHEY, CDR2 SMNVEV (reference sequence). The CDR3 contains 14 residues. DNA of the CDR3: TGTGCCACCGCGCGCTTCGTAAGTAGCACTGAAGCTTTCTTT. Amino acid sequence: CATARFVSSTEAFF.

The chain couples TRBV30 to TRBJ2-3, with D possibly being TRBD2 (5 bases). Germline V gene data show CDR1 as GTSNPN and CDR2 as SVGIG (reference sequence). CDR3 length: 13 amino acids. V gave up 4 bases and J gave up 3 bases, with 11 bases separating them. The CDR3 is CAWTREVTDTQYF. In nucleotides, the CDR3 is TGTGCCTGGACCCGGGAAGTGACAGATACGCAGTATTTT.

This chain's CDR3 is CASSAGTAQETQYF. In DNA form, the CDR3 reads TGTGCCAGCAGTGCTGGGACAGCACAAGAGACCCAGTACTTC. The chain recombines TRBV25-1 with TRBJ2-5, with 7 nucleotides matching TRBD1. This CDR3 comprises 14 residues. Trimming removed 4 bases from V and 2 bases from J; junction bases left unmatched: 4. Per the germline V gene, CDR1 is MGHDK and CDR2 is SYGVNS. The full variable domain, rest sourced from reference TRBV25-1 and TRBJ2-5, is EADIYQTPRYLVIGTGKKITLECSQTMGHDKMYWYQQDPGMELHLIHYSYGVNSTEKGDLSSESTVSRIRTEHFPLTLESARPSHTSQYLCASSAGTAQETQYFGPGTRLLVL.

The rearrangement uses TRBV5-6 and TRBJ1-4; D call uncertain. With 4 bases removed from V and 0 bases from J, the gap between germline ends came to 10 bases. This CDR3 has 15 residues. Germline V gene sequence: CDR1 SGHDT, CDR2 YYEEEE. CDR3 sequence reads: CASSEGYATNEKLFF. CDR3 sequence (DNA): TGTGCCAGCAGCGAGGGATACGCAACTAATGAAAAACTGTTTTTT.

V is TRBV7-8 and J is TRBJ2-6; D ambiguous. In germline, CDR1 is SGHVS, CDR2 FQNEAQ. V dropped 1 base and J dropped 8 bases, with 15 bases sitting between them. CDR3 size: 16 residues. CDR3 residues: CASSLVVRTKPNVLTF. In DNA, the CDR3 is TGTGCCAGCAGCTTAGTTGTCCGGACGAAACCCAACGTCCTGACTTTC.

This chain connects TRBV7-3 to TRBJ2-1; TRBD2 agrees at 10 bases. This CDR3 is built from 17 residues. The germline V gene has CDR1 SGHTA and CDR2 FQGTGA. V lost 5 bases to trimming and J lost 6 bases; unmatched junction nucleotides: 13. This CDR3 reads CASSPDPRLAGSNEQFF. DNA of the CDR3: TGTGCCAGCAGCCCAGACCCCCGACTAGCGGGTAGCAATGAGCAGTTCTTC.

V usage is TRBV7-2 and J usage is TRBJ2-6; D gene ambiguous. Germline CDR1 SGHTA, CDR2 FQGNSA. The CDR3 length is 17 residues. V dropped 0 bases and J dropped 0 bases, with 9 bases sitting between them. The CDR3: CASSLAGVFSGANVLTF. CDR3 DNA sequence: TGTGCCAGCAGCTTAGCGGGCGTTTTCTCTGGGGCCAACGTCCTGACTTTC.

The chain carries TRBV7-9 and TRBJ2-5; unclear D gene. This CDR3 contains 13 residues. V lost 5 bases to trimming and J lost 4 bases, with 11 bases between them. Germline assignment: CDR1 SEHNR and CDR2 FQNEAQ (reference sequence). CDR3 residues: CASSVAEAETQYF. The CDR3 bases are TGTGCCAGCAGCGTCGCCGAGGCAGAGACCCAGTACTTC.

The chain uses TRBV7-8 and TRBJ1-1; 7 nucleotides align to TRBD1. The V segment lost 4 bases and the J segment 6 bases; nucleotides outside the gene matches: 11. The CDR3 runs to 15 residues. CDR1 is SGHVS and CDR2 is FQNEAQ in the germline V gene. The chain's CDR3 is CASSSQTGKGAEAFF. Written as DNA, the CDR3 is TGTGCCAGCAGCTCCCAGACAGGGAAGGGGGCTGAAGCTTTCTTT. The full variable domain, its missing parts supplied by reference TRBV7-8 and TRBJ1-1, is GAGVSQSPRYKVAKRGQDVALRCDPISGHVSLFWYQQALGQGPEFLTYFQNEAQLDKSGLPSDRFFAERPEGSVSTLKIQRTQQEDSAVYLCASSSQTGKGAEAFFGQGTRLTVV.

The chain has TRBV5-1 and TRBJ2-1; 7 nucleotides agree with TRBD2. The CDR3 has 15 amino acids. Germline CDR1 and CDR2: SGHRS and YFSETQ. J was trimmed by 7 bases and V by 0 bases; bases with no gene match: 7. This CDR3 is CASSLDGGTINEQFF. The CDR3 nucleotides are TGCGCCAGCAGCTTGGACGGGGGGACCATTAATGAGCAGTTCTTC.

V is TRBV11-2 and J is TRBJ1-1; 9 bases line up with TRBD1. This CDR3 has 17 amino acids. CDR1 SGHAT and CDR2 FQNNGV come from the germline V gene. V lost 1 base and J lost 1; bases outside the gene matches: 7. The CDR3 reads CASSLVGQGISNTEAFF. The CDR3 DNA follows: TGTGCCAGCAGCTTAGTGGGACAGGGAATCTCGAACACTGAAGCTTTCTTT. The full variable domain, rest sourced from reference TRBV11-2 and TRBJ1-1, is EAGVAQSPRYKIIEKRQSVAFWCNPISGHATLYWYQQILGQGPKLLIQFQNNGVVDDSQLPKDRFSAERLKGVDSTLKIQPAKLEDSAVYLCASSLVGQGISNTEAFFGQGTRLTVV.

This chain links TRBV7-2 with TRBJ1-6, with D unresolved. Between the trimmed V and J ends, which lost 2 bases and 1 base, there was a span of 3 bases. CDR1 SGHTA and CDR2 FQGNSA come from the germline V gene. CDR3 size: 14 residues. CDR3 sequence reads: CASSLTSYNSPLHF. The CDR3 DNA sequence: TGTGCCAGCAGCTTAACTTCCTATAATTCACCCCTCCACTTT.

This clone was seen a few times. V usage is TRBV4-3 and J usage is TRBJ2-7; 9 bases are shared with TRBD2. Germline-derived CDR1 and CDR2 are LGHNA and YSLEER. CDR3 length: 18 amino acids. V was pared by 0 bases and J by 4 bases, with 13 bases of the junction left unmatched. CDR3 amino acids: CASSQESPAAGGTYEQYF. The DNA for the CDR3 is TGCGCCAGCAGCCAAGAATCCCCAGCGGCGGGGGGGACTTACGAGCAGTACTTC.

This sequence joins TRBV6-4 and TRBJ1-1; D remains unclear. CDR3 size: 13 residues. Germline CDR1 reads MRHNA; CDR2 reads SNTAGT. V was pared by 2 bases and J by 0 bases, with 4 bases between. The CDR3 loop reads CASSDHMNTEAFF. The DNA of the CDR3 is TGTGCCAGCAGTGACCACATGAACACTGAAGCTTTCTTT.

The chain joins TRBV29-1 to TRBJ2-6; the D is unclear. CDR3 length equals 14 residues. CDR1 is SQVTM, CDR2 ANQGSEA, per germline. With 7 bases removed from V and 3 bases from J, the gap between germline ends came to 13 bases. The CDR3 sequence is CSAGSGFGANVLTF. CDR3 bases: TGCAGCGCCGGATCTGGTTTTGGGGCCAACGTCCTGACTTTC.

V and J are TRBV11-2 and TRBJ1-5; D gene unclear. The V end was cut by 9 bases, the J end by 3 bases, with 9 bases between. The germline gives CDR1 SGHAT, CDR2 FQNNGV. The CDR3 runs 12 residues. CDR3: CASHRINQPQHF. The CDR3 DNA reads as TGTGCCAGTCATAGGATCAATCAGCCCCAGCATTTT.

The rearrangement links TRBV5-1 to TRBJ1-4; TRBD1 might be the D (5 bases). The CDR3 covers 13 residues. V was shortened by 5 bases and J by 7 bases, with 12 bases between the two germline ends. Germline loops: CDR1 SGHRS, CDR2 YFSETQ. CDR3 DNA sequence: TGCGCCAGCAGGAGGGGAAAAGGTGAAAAACTGTTTTTT. This encodes CASRRGKGEKLFF. Drawing the rest from reference TRBV5-1 and TRBJ1-4, the complete variable domain is KAGVTQTPRYLIKTRGQQVTLSCSPISGHRSVSWYQQTPGQGLQFLFEYFSETQRNKGNFPGRFSGRQFSNSRSEMNVSTLELGDSALYLCASRRGKGEKLFFGSGTQLSVL.

This chain uses TRBV19 with TRBJ1-5; D is perhaps TRBD1 (6 bases). Germline loops: CDR1 LNHDA, CDR2 SQIVND (reference sequence). V was shortened by 7 bases and J by 0 bases, with 7 bases between the two germline ends. This CDR3 comprises 13 residues. CDR3 sequence (DNA): TGTGCCAGTACCAGGGGTAGCAATCAGCCCCAGCATTTT. Translating it yields CASTRGSNQPQHF.

The genes are TRBV6-1 and TRBJ1-6; D remains ambiguous. Germline CDR1 is MNHNS and CDR2 is SASEGT. V was cut by 8 bases and J by 4 bases, with 12 bases left in between. The CDR3 runs to 14 residues. In DNA form, the CDR3 reads TGTGCCAGCGACTCGACCCAGTATAATTCACCCCTCCACTTT. It is translated as CASDSTQYNSPLHF.

V gene TRBV2 combines with J gene TRBJ2-7; no clear D gene. Germline CDR1 is SNHLY and CDR2 is FYNNEI. This CDR3 region has 14 residues. Trimming removed 6 bases at V and 3 bases at J, with 15 bases between. In DNA, the CDR3 is TGTGCCAGCAGCTTTGGTGGGGTAATCTACGAGCAGTACGTC. Its translation: CASSFGGVIYEQYV.

The V call is TRBV7-8, the J call TRBJ1-2; 9 bases agree with TRBD1. Looked up from germline, CDR1 is SGHVS and CDR2 is FQNEAQ. V was pared by 4 bases and J by 4 bases, with 13 bases of the junction left unmatched. The CDR3 runs 17 residues. For the CDR3, the DNA is TGTGCCAGCAGCTCGGAACCGGGACAGGGATGGGGCTATGGCTACACCTTC. Amino acids: CASSSEPGQGWGYGYTF.

The chain has TRBV1 and TRBJ1-5. TRBV1 represents a pseudogene. The CDR3 sequence is 18 residues long. The DNA of the CDR3 is TGCACCAGCAGCCAAGAAAAGCGGGTTCGCTATAGCAATCAGCCCCAGCATTTT. This gives the protein CTSSQEKRVRYSNQPQHF.

This clone was detected a few times. V and J are TRBV27 and TRBJ1-6; D call uncertain. V was trimmed by 2 bases and J by 4 bases, leaving 3 bases between them. Germline values: CDR1 MNHEY, CDR2 SMNVEV (reference sequence). This CDR3 is built from 13 residues. In DNA form, the CDR3 reads TGTGCCAGCAGTTTAGGTTATAATTCACCCCTCCACTTT. This codes for CASSLGYNSPLHF.

The CDR3 nucleotides are TGTGCCAGTAAGACAGGTCGGGTCGGTTCACCCCTCCACTTT. It yields the protein CASKTGRVGSPLHF. The chain couples TRBV2 to TRBJ1-6; D is perhaps TRBD1 (6 bases). The CDR3 sequence is 14 residues long. Trimming pared 9 bases from V and 9 bases from J, leaving 18 bases between. Germline CDR1 SNHLY, CDR2 FYNNEI. Full variable domain (remainder filled in from reference TRBV2 and TRBJ1-6): EPEVTQTPSHQVTQMGQEVILRCVPISNHLYFYWYRQILGQKVEFLVSFYNNEISEKSEIFDDQFSVERPDGSNFTLKIRSTKLEDSAMYFCASKTGRVGSPLHFGNGTRLTVT.

This clone showed up just once. The V and J genes are TRBV6-6 and TRBJ2-4; 9 bases fit TRBD1. Per germline, CDR1 MNHNY and CDR2 SVGAGI (reference sequence). V shed 6 bases, J shed 9 bases, and the junction held 6 bases outside the gene matches. There are 13 residues in the CDR3. The CDR3 DNA sequence: TGTGCCAGCAGCTTGGGACAGGGAGCCATTCAGTACTTC. Its protein product is CASSLGQGAIQYF.

The chain links TRBV30 to TRBJ1-1; maybe TRBD1 (5 bases). Trimming stripped 8 bases from V and 0 bases from J, with 19 bases between. Germline values: CDR1 GTSNPN, CDR2 SVGIG (reference sequence). The CDR3 is 15 amino acids. In nucleotides, the CDR3 is TGTGCCACAAGACAGTTTGCTACGGTGAACACTGAAGCTTTCTTT. Protein: CATRQFATVNTEAFF.